The 10 T cell receptor beta chains in this list originate from one sample, sequenced in a study of CD8 T cells in ankylosing spondylitis. Study observations and caveats: What appeared characteristic of ankylosing spondylitis blood was a TCR beta motif of 7 or 8 highly homologous variants.

Via MiXCR, TCRdb re-called the 5' RACE reads, giving one row per CDR3 protein. Here the sample spans more than 400,000 distinct CDR3 sequences, over 4% being singletons. Antigens for these TCRs are unknown. Sample: blood, either unsorted or a sorted T cell fraction (not recorded which). The receptor source for this set is a male donor with ankylosing spondylitis.

At least ten counts were recorded for this clonotype. The V call is TRBV20-1, the J call TRBJ1-5; D is perhaps TRBD1 (6 bases). V lost 4 bases and J lost 3, with 16 bases in between. Germline CDR1 reads DFQATT; CDR2 reads SNEGSKA (reference sequence). The CDR3 is made up of 15 amino acids. CDR3 residues: CSANNGQTFNQPQHF. CDR3 nucleotide sequence: TGCAGTGCTAACAACGGACAGACCTTCAATCAGCCCCAGCATTTT.

This clonotype was found many times. This rearrangement joins TRBV12-3 or TRBV12-4 to TRBJ1-1, with 8 bases aligning to TRBD1. Trimming cost V 5 bases and J 1 base; bases outside gene matches: 3. This CDR3 has 14 amino acids. The CDR3 nucleotides are TGTGCCAGCAGTGGGGACAGGACGAACACTGAAGCTTTCTTT. Amino acids: CASSGDRTNTEAFF.

This clonotype was seen repeatedly, ten times or more. The V call is TRBV4-1, the J call TRBJ2-7; perhaps TRBD2 as D (5 bases). This CDR3 has 15 amino acids. In germline, CDR1 is MGHRA, CDR2 YSYEKL. V lost 0 bases to trimming and J lost 3 bases, with 12 bases between them. CDR3 in DNA: TGCGCCAGCAGCCAAGAAAGAACAAGCGGCTACGAGCAGTACTTC. This encodes CASSQERTSGYEQYF.

This clonotype was recorded many times. V gene TRBV12-5 combines with J gene TRBJ1-2; no firm D call. Deletions cut 7 bases from V and 6 bases from J, with 24 bases between. This CDR3 has 16 amino acids. Per germline, CDR1 LGHNT and CDR2 FRNRAP. Written as DNA, the CDR3 is TGTGCTAGTGTTAATGAGACGTACCCAGGCGAGGATGGCTACACCTTC. Its translation: CASVNETYPGEDGYTF.

This clonotype was recorded many times. The chain uses TRBV12-3 or TRBV12-4 and TRBJ1-1; D remains unclear. Trimming pared 5 bases from V and 1 base from J, leaving 8 bases between. The CDR3 has 13 amino acids. The DNA of the CDR3 is TGTGCCAGCAGTAGGACGGCGAACACTGAAGCTTTCTTT. This sequence encodes CASSRTANTEAFF.

This clonotype was counted ten times or more. This chain joins TRBV24-1 and TRBJ2-5; no clear D gene. This CDR3 is built from 11 residues. Germline V CDR1 and CDR2: KGHDR, SFDVKD. Trimming cost V 9 bases and J 5 bases, with 9 bases left between them. The CDR3 DNA reads as TGTGCCACCGCACACGAGGAGACCCAGTACTTC. This sequence encodes CATAHEETQYF.

In its sample, this clonotype was seen many times. The rearrangement uses TRBV5-1 and TRBJ1-1, with 9 bases lining up with TRBD1. After removal of 4 bases from V and 3 bases from J, the junction contained 7 bases not matched to a gene. CDR1 and CDR2 from the germline V gene are SGHRS and YFSETQ. This CDR3 is built from 15 residues. Here the CDR3 reads CASSPPGTGHTEAFF. CDR3 DNA: TGCGCCAGCAGCCCCCCAGGGACAGGGCACACTGAAGCTTTCTTT.

This clonotype occurred many times. The V and J genes are TRBV18 and TRBJ2-1, with TRBD1 identical over 8 bases. CDR1 and CDR2 (germline): KGHSH, LQKENI. V dropped 4 bases and J dropped 5; count of bases not matched to a gene: 16. The CDR3 is 18 amino acids. The CDR3 coding sequence is TGTGCCAGCTCACAAACCCTTCTTCGGACAGGGCTCAACAATGAGCAGTTCTTC. Protein: CASSQTLLRTGLNNEQFF.

This clonotype occurred many times. The gene calls are TRBV7-9 and TRBJ2-7; a possible D gene is TRBD1 (6 bases). V was shortened by 1 base and J by 4 bases, with 11 bases between the two germline ends. The CDR3 is 14 amino acids. The germline CDR1 and CDR2 sequences are SEHNR and FQNEAQ (reference sequence). The DNA for the CDR3 is TGTGCCAGCAGCTTAGGGCAGGGGATGTACGAGCAGTACTTC. Amino acids: CASSLGQGMYEQYF.

The sample holds many counts of this clonotype. The chain uses TRBV20-1 and TRBJ1-5, with TRBD1 as a possible D gene (5 bases). CDR1 is DFQATT and CDR2 is SNEGSKA in the germline V gene (reference sequence). Trimming cost V 5 bases and J 2 bases, with 22 bases left between them. The CDR3 consists of 17 residues. The CDR3 loop reads CSAFRDGEPWGNQPQHF. CDR3 bases: TGCAGTGCTTTCCGGGACGGGGAACCCTGGGGCAATCAGCCCCAGCATTTT.